The 18 T cell receptor beta chains below all came from one sample that was sequenced in a study of OX40 agonist ivuxolimab in advanced cancers. Using immunoSEQ multiplex PCR, the repertoire was profiled, and TCRdb retains in-frame clones only, with some absent. The repertoire holds tens of thousands of clones, with 93% as singletons. The sequenced sample was CD4+ or CD8+ T cells sorted from blood, obtained in a trial of the OX40 agonist ivuxolimab. Receptors were obtained from an adult with an advanced solid tumor such as melanoma, head and neck, liver or kidney cancer.

The chain combines TRBV9 with TRBJ1-1; perhaps TRBD1 as D (5 bases). The germline CDR1 and CDR2 sequences are SGDLS and YYNGEE. The CDR3 length is 15 residues. V lost 5 bases, J lost 0 bases, and 14 bases lay in between. CDR3 sequence: CASRKGEGLNTEAFF. In DNA form, the CDR3 reads TGTGCCAGCAGAAAAGGGGAGGGACTGAACACTGAAGCTTTCTTT.

The rearrangement uses TRBV19 and TRBJ2-7; no clear D. Per germline, CDR1 LNHDA and CDR2 SQIVND (reference sequence). The V end was cut by 3 bases, the J end by 2 bases, with 8 bases between. The CDR3 runs 13 residues. The CDR3 protein is CASSMGQAYEQYF. The DNA of the CDR3 is TGTGCCAGTAGTATGGGCCAGGCCTACGAGCAGTACTTC.

In this sample, this clone turned up once. The chain links TRBV7-2 to TRBJ1-5; D not certain. The CDR3 is made up of 13 amino acids. Germline CDR1 SGHTA, CDR2 FQGNSA. Trimming took off 1 base at V and 4 bases at J, with 5 bases between the two ends. The CDR3 loop is CASSLVRNQPQHF. CDR3 bases: TGTGCCAGCAGCTTAGTGAGGAATCAGCCCCAGCATTTT.

The chain couples TRBV27 to TRBJ1-4; D is possibly TRBD1 (6 bases). This CDR3 comprises 14 residues. The V and J ends lost 3 bases and 7 bases respectively, with 12 bases between them. Germline loops: CDR1 MNHEY, CDR2 SMNVEV (reference sequence). The CDR3 loop is CASSLRGVGEKLFF. The DNA of the CDR3 is TGTGCCAGCAGTTTGAGGGGGGTAGGTGAAAAACTGTTTTTT. Looking up the rest from reference TRBV27 and TRBJ1-4 gives the full variable domain: EAQVTQNPRYLITVTGKKLTVTCSQNMNHEYMSWYRQDPGLGLRQIYYSMNVEVTDKGDVPEGYKVSRKEKRNFPLILESPSPNQTSLYFCASSLRGVGEKLFFGSGTQLSVL.

This chain joins TRBV6-1 and TRBJ2-7; D is uncertain. In germline, CDR1 is MNHNS, CDR2 SASEGT. The CDR3 is 11 residues long. Trimming cost V 0 bases and J 5 bases, with 2 bases left between them. The CDR3 coding sequence is TGTGCCAGCAGTGAAGCTAACGAGCAGTACTTC. Amino acids: CASSEANEQYF.

This chain links TRBV7-8 with TRBJ2-7; no definite D call. V shed 4 bases and J shed 1 base, with 8 bases lying between them. CDR3 length equals 13 residues. Per germline, CDR1 SGHVS and CDR2 FQNEAQ. The CDR3 bases are TGTGCCAGCAGCTCGACAAGTTCCTACGAGCAGTACTTC. Translation gives CASSSTSSYEQYF.

V gene TRBV19 combines with J gene TRBJ2-4; no definite D call. V was clipped by 6 bases and J by 1 base, with 13 bases between them. This CDR3 has 15 amino acids. The germline gives CDR1 LNHDA, CDR2 SQIVND (reference sequence). Here the CDR3 reads CASSLVEDAKNIQYF. The CDR3 DNA follows: TGTGCCAGTAGCCTCGTAGAAGACGCCAAAAACATTCAGTACTTC. Complete variable domain (other parts from reference TRBV19 and TRBJ2-4): DGGITQSPKYLFRKEGQNVTLSCEQNLNHDAMYWYRQDPGQGLRLIYYSQIVNDFQKGDIAEGYSVSREKKESFPLTVTSAQKNPTAFYLCASSLVEDAKNIQYFGAGTRLSVL.

V usage is TRBV27 and J usage is TRBJ2-3; 8 bases agree with TRBD1. V gave up 5 bases and J gave up 2 bases; unmatched junction bases: 12. From germline, CDR1 is MNHEY and CDR2 SMNVEV (reference sequence). The CDR3 runs to 17 residues. The CDR3 here is CASSISTRGLSTDTQYF. CDR3 coding DNA: TGTGCCAGCAGTATAAGCACCAGGGGGCTTTCCACAGATACGCAGTATTTT.

The chain uses TRBV4-3 and TRBJ2-5; 9 bases map to TRBD1. The J call is doubtful: the DNA matches TRBJ2-7 better. The CDR3 totals 14 residues. Germline CDR1 and CDR2: LGHNA and YSLEER. The CDR3 protein is CASSHGTGPYEQYF. CDR3 in DNA: TGCGCCAGCAGCCACGGGACAGGGCCCTACGAGCAGTACTTC.

The rearrangement joins TRBV29-1 to TRBJ2-5; TRBD2 aligns across 11 bases. The V segment lost 7 bases and the J segment 5 bases; nucleotides outside the gene matches: 9. The CDR3 loop spans 14 amino acids. The germline gives CDR1 SQVTM, CDR2 ANQGSEA. In DNA form, the CDR3 reads TGCAGCGCCCCACTAGCGGGAGAGGGGGAGACCCAGTACTTC. Protein: CSAPLAGEGETQYF.

This sequence joins TRBV2 and TRBJ1-2, with 7 positions matching TRBD1. This CDR3 comprises 16 residues. Trimming at V came to 2 bases and at J to 0 bases, leaving 6 bases not matched to a gene. Germline CDR1 reads SNHLY; CDR2 reads FYNNEI. This chain's CDR3 is CASSERGTVTNYGYTF. The CDR3 nucleotides read TGTGCCAGCAGTGAAAGGGGGACAGTCACTAACTATGGCTACACCTTC.

CDR3 residues: CASSTGTSGPRDNEQFF. In nucleotides, the CDR3 is TGTGCCAGCAGTACCGGGACTAGCGGGCCACGAGACAATGAGCAGTTCTTC. V gene TRBV7-9 combines with J gene TRBJ2-1, with 12 bases fitting TRBD2. Germline assignment: CDR1 SEHNR and CDR2 FQNEAQ (reference sequence). The length of the CDR3 is 17 residues. V lost 6 bases and J lost 5; bases outside the gene matches: 11.

The V call is TRBV4-1, the J call TRBJ2-1; D possibly corresponds to TRBD2 (6 bases). Germline V CDR1 and CDR2: MGHRA, YSYEKL. This CDR3 is 16 amino acids long. Trimming stripped 1 base from V and 2 bases from J, with 12 bases between. The CDR3 sequence: CASSQAPRGTYNEQFF. The CDR3 DNA follows: TGCGCCAGCAGCCAAGCCCCGCGGGGAACCTACAATGAGCAGTTCTTC.

This chain connects TRBV5-4 to TRBJ1-2; 8 bases are a match to TRBD1. Germline CDR1 and CDR2: SGHNT and YYREEE (reference sequence). V was clipped by 0 bases and J by 6 bases; unmatched bases: 4. This CDR3 contains 14 residues. CDR3 sequence (DNA): TGTGCCAGCAGCTTGGACAGGGGGATAAATGGCTACACCTTC. Its translation: CASSLDRGINGYTF.

This chain uses TRBV6-1 with TRBJ2-7; no firm D call. Per germline, CDR1 MNHNS and CDR2 SASEGT. The length of the CDR3 is 12 residues. Trimming pared 6 bases from V and 4 bases from J, leaving 10 bases between. The chain's CDR3 is CASSLQRYEQYF. The CDR3 nucleotides are TGTGCCAGCAGCCTTCAGCGTTACGAGCAGTACTTC.

The chain recombines TRBV29-1 with TRBJ2-2; D is perhaps TRBD1 or TRBD2 (6 bases each). The CDR3 has 13 amino acids. Trimming stripped 6 bases from V and 7 bases from J, with 15 bases between. CDR1 SQVTM and CDR2 ANQGSEA come from the germline V gene. DNA for the CDR3: TGCAGCGTGAGGAACAGGGAGGTCGGGGAGCTGTTTTTT. This encodes CSVRNREVGELFF.

This rearrangement joins TRBV9 to TRBJ1-1, with D unresolved. There are 13 residues in the CDR3. The ends were cut back, 3 bases at V and 5 bases at J, with 11 bases in the middle. Germline V CDR1 and CDR2: SGDLS, YYNGEE. CDR3 nucleotides: TGTGCCAGCAGCGATGGGTGGAATACTGAAGCTTTCTTT. It specifies CASSDGWNTEAFF.

This clone is a singleton in its sample. The chain combines TRBV5-6 with TRBJ1-4; D is possibly TRBD1 (6 bases). Looked up from germline, CDR1 is SGHDT and CDR2 is YYEEEE. The CDR3 is 16 amino acids. Trimming removed 1 base from V and 4 bases from J, with 14 bases in between. CDR3 sequence: CASSLPDSADNEKLFF. The CDR3 nucleotides are TGTGCCAGCAGCTTGCCGGACAGTGCTGATAATGAAAAACTGTTTTTT.